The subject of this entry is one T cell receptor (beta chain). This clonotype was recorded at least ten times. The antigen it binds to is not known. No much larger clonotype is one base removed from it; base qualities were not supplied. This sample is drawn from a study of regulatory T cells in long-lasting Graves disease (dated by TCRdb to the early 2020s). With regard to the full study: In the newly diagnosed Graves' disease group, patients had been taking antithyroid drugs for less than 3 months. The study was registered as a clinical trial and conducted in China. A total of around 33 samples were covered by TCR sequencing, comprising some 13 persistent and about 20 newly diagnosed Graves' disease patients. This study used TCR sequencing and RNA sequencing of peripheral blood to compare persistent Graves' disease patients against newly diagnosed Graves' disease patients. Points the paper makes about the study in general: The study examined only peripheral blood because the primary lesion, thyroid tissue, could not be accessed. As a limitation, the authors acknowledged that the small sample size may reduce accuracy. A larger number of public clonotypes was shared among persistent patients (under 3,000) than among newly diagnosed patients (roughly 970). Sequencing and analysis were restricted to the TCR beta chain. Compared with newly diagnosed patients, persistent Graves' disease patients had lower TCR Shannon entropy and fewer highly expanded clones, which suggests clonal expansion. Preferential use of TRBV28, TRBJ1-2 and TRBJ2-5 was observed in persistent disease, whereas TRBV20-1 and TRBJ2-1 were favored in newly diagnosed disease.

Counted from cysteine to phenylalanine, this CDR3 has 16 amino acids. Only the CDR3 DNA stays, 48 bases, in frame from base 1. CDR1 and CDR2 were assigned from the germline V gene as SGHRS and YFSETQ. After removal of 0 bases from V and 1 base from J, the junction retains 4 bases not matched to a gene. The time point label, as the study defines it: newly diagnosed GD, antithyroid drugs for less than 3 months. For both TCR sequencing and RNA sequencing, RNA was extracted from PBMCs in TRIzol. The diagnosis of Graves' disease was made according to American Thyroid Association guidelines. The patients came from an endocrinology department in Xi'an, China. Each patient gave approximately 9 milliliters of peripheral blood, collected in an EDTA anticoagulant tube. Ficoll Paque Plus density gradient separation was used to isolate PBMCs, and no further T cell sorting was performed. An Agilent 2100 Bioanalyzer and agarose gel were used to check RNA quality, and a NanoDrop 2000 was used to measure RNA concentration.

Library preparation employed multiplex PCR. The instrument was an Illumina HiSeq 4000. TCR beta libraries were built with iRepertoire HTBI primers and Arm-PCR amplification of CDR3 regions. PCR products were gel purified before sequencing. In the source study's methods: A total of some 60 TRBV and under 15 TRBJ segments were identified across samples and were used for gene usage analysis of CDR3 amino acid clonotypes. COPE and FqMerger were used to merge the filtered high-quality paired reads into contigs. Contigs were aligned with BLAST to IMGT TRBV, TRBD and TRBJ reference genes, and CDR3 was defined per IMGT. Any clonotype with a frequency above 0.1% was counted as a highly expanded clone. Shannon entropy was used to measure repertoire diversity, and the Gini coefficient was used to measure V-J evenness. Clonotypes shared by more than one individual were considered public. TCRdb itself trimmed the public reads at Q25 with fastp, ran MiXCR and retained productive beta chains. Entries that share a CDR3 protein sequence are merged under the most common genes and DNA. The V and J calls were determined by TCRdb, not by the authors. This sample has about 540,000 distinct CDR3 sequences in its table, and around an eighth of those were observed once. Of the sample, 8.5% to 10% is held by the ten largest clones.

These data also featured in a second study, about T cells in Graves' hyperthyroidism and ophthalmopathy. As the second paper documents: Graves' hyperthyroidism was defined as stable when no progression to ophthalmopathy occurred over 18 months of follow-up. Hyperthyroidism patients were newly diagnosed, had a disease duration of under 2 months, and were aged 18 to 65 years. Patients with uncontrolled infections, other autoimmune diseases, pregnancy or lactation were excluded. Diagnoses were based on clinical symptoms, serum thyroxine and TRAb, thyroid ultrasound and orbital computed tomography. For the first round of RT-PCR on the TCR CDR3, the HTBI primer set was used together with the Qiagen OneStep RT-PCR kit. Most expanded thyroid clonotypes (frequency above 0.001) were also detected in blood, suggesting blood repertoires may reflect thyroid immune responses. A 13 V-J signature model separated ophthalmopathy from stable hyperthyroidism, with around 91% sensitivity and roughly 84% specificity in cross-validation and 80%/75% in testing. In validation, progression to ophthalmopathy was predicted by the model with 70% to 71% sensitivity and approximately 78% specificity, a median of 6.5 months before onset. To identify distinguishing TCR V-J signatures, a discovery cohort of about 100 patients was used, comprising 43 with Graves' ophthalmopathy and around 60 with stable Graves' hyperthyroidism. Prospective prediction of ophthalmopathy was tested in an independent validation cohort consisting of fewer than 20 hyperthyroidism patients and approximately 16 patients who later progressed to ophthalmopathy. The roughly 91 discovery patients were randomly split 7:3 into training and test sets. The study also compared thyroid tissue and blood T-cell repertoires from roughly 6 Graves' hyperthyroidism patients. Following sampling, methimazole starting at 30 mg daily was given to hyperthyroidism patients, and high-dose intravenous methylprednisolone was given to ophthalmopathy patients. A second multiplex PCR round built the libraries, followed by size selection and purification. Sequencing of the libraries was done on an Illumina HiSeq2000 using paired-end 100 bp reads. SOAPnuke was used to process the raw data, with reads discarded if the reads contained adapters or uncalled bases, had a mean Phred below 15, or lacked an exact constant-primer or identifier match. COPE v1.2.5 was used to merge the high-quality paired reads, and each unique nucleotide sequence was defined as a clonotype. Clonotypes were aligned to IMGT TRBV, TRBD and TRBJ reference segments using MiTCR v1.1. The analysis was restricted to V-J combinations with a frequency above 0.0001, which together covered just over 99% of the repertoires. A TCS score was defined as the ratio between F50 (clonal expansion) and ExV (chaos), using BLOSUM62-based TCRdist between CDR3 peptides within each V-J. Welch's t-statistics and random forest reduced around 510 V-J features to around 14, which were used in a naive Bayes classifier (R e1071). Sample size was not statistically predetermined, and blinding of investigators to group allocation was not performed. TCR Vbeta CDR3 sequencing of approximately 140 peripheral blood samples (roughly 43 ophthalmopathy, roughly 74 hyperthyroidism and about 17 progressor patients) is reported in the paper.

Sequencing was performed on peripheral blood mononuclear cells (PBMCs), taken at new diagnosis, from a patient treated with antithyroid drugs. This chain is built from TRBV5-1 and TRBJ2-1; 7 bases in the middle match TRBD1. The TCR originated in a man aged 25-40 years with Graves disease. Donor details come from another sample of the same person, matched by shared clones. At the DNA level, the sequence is TGCGCCAGCAGCTTGGGAGGGACAGTGTCCTACAATGAGCAGTTCTTC. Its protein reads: CASSLGGTVSYNEQFF.